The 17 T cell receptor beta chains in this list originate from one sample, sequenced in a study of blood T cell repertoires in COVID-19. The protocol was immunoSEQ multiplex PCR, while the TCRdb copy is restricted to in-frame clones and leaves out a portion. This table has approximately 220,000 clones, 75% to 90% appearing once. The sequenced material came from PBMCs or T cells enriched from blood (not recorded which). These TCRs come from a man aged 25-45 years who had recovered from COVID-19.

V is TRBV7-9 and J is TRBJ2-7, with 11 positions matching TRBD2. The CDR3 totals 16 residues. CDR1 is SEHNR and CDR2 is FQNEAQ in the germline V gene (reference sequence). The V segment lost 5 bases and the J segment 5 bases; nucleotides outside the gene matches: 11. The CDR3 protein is CASSQSTSGSFHEQYF. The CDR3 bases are TGTGCCAGCAGCCAATCTACTAGCGGGAGCTTCCACGAGCAGTACTTC.

The CDR3 reads CAISGTGTNYGYTF. CDR3 in DNA: TGTGCCATCAGTGGGACAGGGACAAACTATGGCTACACCTTC. The V gene is TRBV10-3, the J gene TRBJ1-2, with 8 bases identical to TRBD1. CDR3 length equals 14 residues. Germline CDR1 reads ENHRY; CDR2 reads SYGVKD. J gave up 2 bases and V 4 bases, and 3 bases lay outside the gene matches.

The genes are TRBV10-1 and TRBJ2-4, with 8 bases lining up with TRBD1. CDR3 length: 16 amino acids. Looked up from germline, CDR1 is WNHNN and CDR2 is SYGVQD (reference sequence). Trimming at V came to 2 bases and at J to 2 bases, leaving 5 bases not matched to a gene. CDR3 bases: TGCGCCAGCAGTGAGGGCAGGGGGCCCCCCAAAAACATTCAGTACTTC. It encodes CASSEGRGPPKNIQYF.

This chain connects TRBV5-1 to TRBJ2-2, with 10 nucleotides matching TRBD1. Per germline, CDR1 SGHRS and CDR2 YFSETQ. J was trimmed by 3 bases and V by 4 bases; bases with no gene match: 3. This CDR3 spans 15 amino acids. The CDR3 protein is CASSRDRGDTGELFF. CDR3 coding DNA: TGCGCCAGCAGCCGGGACAGGGGAGACACCGGGGAGCTGTTTTTT. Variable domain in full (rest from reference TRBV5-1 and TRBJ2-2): KAGVTQTPRYLIKTRGQQVTLSCSPISGHRSVSWYQQTPGQGLQFLFEYFSETQRNKGNFPGRFSGRQFSNSRSEMNVSTLELGDSALYLCASSRDRGDTGELFFGEGSRLTVL.

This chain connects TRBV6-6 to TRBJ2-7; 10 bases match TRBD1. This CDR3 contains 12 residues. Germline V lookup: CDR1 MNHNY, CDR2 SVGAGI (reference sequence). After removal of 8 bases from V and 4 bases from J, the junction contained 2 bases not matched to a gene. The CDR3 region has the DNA TGTGCCAGCGGGACAGGGGAATACGAGCAGTACTTC. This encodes CASGTGEYEQYF.

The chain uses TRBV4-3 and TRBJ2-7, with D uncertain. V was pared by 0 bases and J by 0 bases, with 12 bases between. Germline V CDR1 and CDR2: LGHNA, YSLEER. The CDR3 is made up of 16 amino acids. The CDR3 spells CASSQDAQANSYEQYF. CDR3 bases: TGCGCCAGCAGCCAAGATGCCCAGGCCAACTCCTACGAGCAGTACTTC.

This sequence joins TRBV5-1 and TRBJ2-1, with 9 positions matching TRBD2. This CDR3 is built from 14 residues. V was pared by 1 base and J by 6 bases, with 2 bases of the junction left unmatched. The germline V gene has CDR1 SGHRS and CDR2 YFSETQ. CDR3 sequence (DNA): TGCGCCAGCAGCTTGAGCGGGGGGCGCAATGAGCAGTTCTTC. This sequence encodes CASSLSGGRNEQFF.

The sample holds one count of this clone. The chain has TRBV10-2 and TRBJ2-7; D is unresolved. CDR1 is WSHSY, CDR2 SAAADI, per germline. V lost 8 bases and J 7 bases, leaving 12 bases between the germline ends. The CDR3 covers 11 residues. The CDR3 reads CASGLGLEQYF. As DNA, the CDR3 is TGCGCCAGCGGCCTAGGATTGGAGCAGTACTTC.

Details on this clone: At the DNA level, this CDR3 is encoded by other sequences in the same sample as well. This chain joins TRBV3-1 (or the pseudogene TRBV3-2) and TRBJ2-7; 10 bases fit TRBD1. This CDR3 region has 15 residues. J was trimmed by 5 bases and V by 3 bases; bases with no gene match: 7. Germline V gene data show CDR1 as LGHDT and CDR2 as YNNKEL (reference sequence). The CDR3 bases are TGTGCCAGCAGCCAGGGGCGGGACAGGGGCCACGAGCAGTACTTC. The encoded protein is CASSQGRDRGHEQYF.

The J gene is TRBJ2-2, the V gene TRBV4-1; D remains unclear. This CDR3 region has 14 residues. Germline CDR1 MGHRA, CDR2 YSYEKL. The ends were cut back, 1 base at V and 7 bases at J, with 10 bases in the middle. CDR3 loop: CASSQVVVIGELFF. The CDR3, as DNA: TGCGCCAGCAGCCAAGTCGTAGTAATCGGGGAGCTGTTTTTT.

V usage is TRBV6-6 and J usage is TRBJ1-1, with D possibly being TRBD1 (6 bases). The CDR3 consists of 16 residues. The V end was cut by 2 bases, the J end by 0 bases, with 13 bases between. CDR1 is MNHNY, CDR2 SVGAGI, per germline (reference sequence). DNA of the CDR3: TGTGCCAGCAGTTACCAACCGGGACACCTGAACACTGAAGCTTTCTTT. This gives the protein CASSYQPGHLNTEAFF.

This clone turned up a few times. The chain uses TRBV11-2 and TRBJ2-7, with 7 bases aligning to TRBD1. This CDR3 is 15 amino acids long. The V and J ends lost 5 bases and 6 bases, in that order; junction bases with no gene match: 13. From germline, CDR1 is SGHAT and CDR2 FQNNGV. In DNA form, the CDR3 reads TGTGCCAGCAGCCCCAGAGGGGGCGCGGCCACCGAGCAGTACTTC. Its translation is CASSPRGGAATEQYF.

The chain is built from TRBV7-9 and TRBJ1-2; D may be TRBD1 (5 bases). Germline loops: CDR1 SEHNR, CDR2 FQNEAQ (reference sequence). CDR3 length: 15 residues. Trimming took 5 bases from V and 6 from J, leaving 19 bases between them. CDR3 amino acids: CASSPNGGGQDGYTF. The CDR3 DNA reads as TGTGCCAGCAGCCCTAACGGGGGGGGTCAGGATGGCTACACCTTC.

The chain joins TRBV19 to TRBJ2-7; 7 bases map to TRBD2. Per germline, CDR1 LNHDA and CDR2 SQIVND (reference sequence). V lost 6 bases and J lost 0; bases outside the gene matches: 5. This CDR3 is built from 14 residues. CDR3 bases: TGTGCCAGTAGGGCTAGCGGAATCTCCTACGAGCAGTACTTC. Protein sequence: CASRASGISYEQYF.

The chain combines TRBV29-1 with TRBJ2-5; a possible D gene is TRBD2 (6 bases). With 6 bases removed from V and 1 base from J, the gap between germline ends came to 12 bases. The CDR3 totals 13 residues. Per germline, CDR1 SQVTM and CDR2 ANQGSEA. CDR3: CSVTGTPQETQYF. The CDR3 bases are TGCAGCGTAACCGGGACTCCCCAAGAGACCCAGTACTTC.

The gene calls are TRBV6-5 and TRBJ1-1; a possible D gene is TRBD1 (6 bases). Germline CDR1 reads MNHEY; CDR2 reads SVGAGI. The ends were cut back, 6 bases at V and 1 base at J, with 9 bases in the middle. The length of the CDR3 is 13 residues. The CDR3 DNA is TGTGCCAGCAGGGACAGCGGGAACACTGAAGCTTTCTTT. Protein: CASRDSGNTEAFF.

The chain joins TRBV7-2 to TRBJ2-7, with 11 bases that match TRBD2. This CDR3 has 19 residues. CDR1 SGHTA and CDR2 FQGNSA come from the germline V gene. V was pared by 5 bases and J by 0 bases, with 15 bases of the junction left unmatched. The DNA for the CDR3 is TGTGCCAGCAGCGCGGGACTAGCGGAGGCCTTCCTCAGCTCCTACGAGCAGTACTTC. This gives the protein CASSAGLAEAFLSSYEQYF. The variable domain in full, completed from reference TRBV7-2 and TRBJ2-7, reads GAGVSQSPSNKVTEKGKDVELRCDPISGHTALYWYRQSLGQGLEFLIYFQGNSAPDKSGLPSDRFSAERTGGSVSTLTIQRTQQEDSAVYLCASSAGLAEAFLSSYEQYFGPGTRLTVT.